This TCR beta chain is drawn from a study of cytomegalovirus exposure and HLA in healthy donors. Study-wide findings and caveats: As a later analysis revealed, most CMV-associated TCR beta chains appeared HLA-restricted.

Of note for this clone: Its matching antigen is unknown.

The PCR used 60 Vbeta and 13 Jbeta primers. Only in-frame clones appear in the TCRdb table, and some are missing; sequencing was by immunoSEQ multiplex PCR. This table lists fewer than 150,000 clones. This TCR was recovered from a man younger than 35 in good health and CMV-seronegative. Sequencing was carried out using PBMCs.

The CDR3 sequence is CASSLEGTGSSYEQYF. CDR3 nucleotides: TGCGCCAGCAGCTTGGAGGGGACAGGGAGCTCCTACGAGCAGTACTTC. The chain uses TRBV5-1 and TRBJ2-7; 9 bases map to TRBD1. Unmatched junction bases numbered 4, after V lost 0 bases and J lost 0 bases. Germline V gene lookup returns CDR1 SGHRS and CDR2 YFSETQ. This CDR3 is 16 amino acids long. The full variable domain, in which reference TRBV5-1 and TRBJ2-7 provide the parts outside the CDR3, is KAGVTQTPRYLIKTRGQQVTLSCSPISGHRSVSWYQQTPGQGLQFLFEYFSETQRNKGNFPGRFSGRQFSNSRSEMNVSTLELGDSALYLCASSLEGTGSSYEQYFGPGTRLTVT.